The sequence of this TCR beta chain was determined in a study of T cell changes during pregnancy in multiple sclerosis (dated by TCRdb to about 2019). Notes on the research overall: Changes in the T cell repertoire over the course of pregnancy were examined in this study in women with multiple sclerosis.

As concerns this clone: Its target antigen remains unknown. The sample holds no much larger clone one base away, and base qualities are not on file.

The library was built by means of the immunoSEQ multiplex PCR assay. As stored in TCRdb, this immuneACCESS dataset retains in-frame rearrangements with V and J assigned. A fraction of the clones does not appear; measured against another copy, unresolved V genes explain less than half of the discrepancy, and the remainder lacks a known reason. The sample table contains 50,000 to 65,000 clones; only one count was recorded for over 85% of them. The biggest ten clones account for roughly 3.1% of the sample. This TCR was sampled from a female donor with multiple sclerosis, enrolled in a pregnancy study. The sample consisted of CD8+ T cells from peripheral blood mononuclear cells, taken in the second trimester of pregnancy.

In nucleotides, the sequence is TGTGCCTGGAGTGTACTCCTAGCGGGAGAGCAGTACTTC. Its coded protein is CAWSVLLAGEQYF. The rearrangement joined TRBV30 to TRBJ2-7, with 9 junctional bases fitting TRBD2. Trimming accounts for 0 bases at V and 7 bases at J, while the number of junction bases matched to no gene is 4. Including cysteine and phenylalanine, the CDR3 has 13 amino acids. Only CDR3 DNA is held: 39 bases, read in frame from base 1. CDR1 GTSNPN and CDR2 SVGIG are derived from the germline V gene (reference sequence). Full variable domain (CDR3 extended with the reference TRBV30 and TRBJ2-7 proteins): SQTIHQWPATLVQPVGSPLSLECTVEGTSNPNLYWYRQAAGRGLQLLFYSVGIGQISSEVPQNLSASRPQDRQFILSSKKLLLSDSGFYLCAWSVLLAGEQYFGPGTRLTVT.